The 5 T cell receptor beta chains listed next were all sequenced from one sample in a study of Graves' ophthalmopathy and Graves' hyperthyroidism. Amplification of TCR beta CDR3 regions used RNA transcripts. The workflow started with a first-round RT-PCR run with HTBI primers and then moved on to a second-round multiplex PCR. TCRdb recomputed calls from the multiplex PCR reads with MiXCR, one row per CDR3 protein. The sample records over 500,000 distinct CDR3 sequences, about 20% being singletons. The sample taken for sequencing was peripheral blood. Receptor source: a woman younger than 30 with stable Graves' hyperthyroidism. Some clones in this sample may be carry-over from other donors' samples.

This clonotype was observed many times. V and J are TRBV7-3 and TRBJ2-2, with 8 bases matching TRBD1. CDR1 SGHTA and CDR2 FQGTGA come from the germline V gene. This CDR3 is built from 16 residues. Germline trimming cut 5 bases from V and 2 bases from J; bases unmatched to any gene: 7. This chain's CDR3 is CASSRRTGTNTGELFF. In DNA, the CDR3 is TGTGCCAGCAGCCGCCGGACAGGGACCAACACCGGGGAGCTGTTTTTT. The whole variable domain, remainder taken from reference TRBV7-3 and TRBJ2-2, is GAGVSQTPSNKVTEKGKYVELRCDPISGHTALYWYRQSLGQGPEFLIYFQGTGAADDSGLPNDRFFAVRPEGSVSTLKIQRTERGDSAVYLCASSRRTGTNTGELFFGEGSRLTVL.

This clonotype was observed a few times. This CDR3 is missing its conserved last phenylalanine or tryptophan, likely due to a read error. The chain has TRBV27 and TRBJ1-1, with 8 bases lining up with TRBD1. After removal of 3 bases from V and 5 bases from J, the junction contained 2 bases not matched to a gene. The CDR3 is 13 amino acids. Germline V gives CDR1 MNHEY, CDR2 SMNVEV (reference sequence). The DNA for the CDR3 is TGTGCCAGCAGTTTGTACAGGGGGACTGAAGCTTTCTAT. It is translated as CASSLYRGTEAFY.

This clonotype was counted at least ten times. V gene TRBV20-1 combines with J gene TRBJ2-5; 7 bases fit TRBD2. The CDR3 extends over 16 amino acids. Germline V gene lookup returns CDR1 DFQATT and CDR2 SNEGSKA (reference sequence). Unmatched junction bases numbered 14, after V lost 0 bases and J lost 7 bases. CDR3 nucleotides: TGCAGTGCTAGAGAGGGTGGGGCAGCGGGGACCGGGACCCAGTACTTC. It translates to CSAREGGAAGTGTQYF.

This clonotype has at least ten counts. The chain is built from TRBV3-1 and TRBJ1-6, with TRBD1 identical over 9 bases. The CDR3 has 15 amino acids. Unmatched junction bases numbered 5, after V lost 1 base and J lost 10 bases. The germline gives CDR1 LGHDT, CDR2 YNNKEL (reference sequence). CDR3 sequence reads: CASSQGTGVGSPLHF. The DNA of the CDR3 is TGTGCCAGCAGCCAAGGGACAGGGGTTGGCTCACCCCTCCACTTT.

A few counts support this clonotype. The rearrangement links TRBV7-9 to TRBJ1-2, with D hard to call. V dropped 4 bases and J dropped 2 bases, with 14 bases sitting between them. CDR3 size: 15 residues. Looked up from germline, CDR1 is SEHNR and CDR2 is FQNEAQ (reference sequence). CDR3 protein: CASSSEVGRNYGYTF. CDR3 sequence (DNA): TGTGCCAGCAGCTCGGAAGTCGGGCGAAACTATGGCTACACCTTC.